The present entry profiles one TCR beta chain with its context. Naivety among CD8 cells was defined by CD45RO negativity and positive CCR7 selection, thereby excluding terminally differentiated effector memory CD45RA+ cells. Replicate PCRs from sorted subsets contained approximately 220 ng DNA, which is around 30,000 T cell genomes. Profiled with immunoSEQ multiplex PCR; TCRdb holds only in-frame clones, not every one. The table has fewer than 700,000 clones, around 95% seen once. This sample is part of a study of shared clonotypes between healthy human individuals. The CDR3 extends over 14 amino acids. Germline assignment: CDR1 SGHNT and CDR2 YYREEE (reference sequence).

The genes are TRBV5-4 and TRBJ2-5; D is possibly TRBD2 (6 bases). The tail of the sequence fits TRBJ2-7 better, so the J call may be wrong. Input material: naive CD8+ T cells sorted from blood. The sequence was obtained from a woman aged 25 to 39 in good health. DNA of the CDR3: TGTGCCAGCAGCGGAGGGCTAGGGGCCTACGAGCAGTACTTC. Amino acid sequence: CASSGGLGAYEQYF.